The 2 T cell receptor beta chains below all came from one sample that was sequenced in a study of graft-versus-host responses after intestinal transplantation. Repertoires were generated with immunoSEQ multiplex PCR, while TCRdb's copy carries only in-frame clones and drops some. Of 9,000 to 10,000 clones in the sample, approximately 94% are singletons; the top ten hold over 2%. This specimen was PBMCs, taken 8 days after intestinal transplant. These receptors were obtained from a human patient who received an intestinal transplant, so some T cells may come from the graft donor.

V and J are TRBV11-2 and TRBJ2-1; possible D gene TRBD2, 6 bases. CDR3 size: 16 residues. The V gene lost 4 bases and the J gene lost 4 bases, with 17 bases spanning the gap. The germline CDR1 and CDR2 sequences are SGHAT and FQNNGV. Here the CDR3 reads CASSSDGGSPYNEQFF. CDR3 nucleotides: TGTGCCAGCAGCTCAGATGGGGGGTCTCCTTACAATGAGCAGTTCTTC.

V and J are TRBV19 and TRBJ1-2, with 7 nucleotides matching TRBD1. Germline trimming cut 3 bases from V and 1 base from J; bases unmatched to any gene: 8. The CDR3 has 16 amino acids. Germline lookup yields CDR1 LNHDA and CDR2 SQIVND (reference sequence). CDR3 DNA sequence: TGTGCCAGTAGTATTTCATGGGACAGCAGTAACTATGGCTACACCTTC. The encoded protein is CASSISWDSSNYGYTF.